One sample yielded the 3 T cell receptor beta chains listed below, sequenced in a study of Tregs in tolerant kidney transplant recipients. Sequencing was performed with immunoSEQ multiplex PCR; in TCRdb, only in-frame clones are kept and a portion is missing. The sample holds tens of thousands of clones, 90% to 95% seen once. The sequencing input was CD8+ T cells from blood. These receptors were taken from a human donor in good health.

CDR3 sequence: CASSNWPEASYNEQFF. For the CDR3, the DNA is TGTGCCAGCAGTAATTGGCCGGAGGCATCCTACAATGAGCAGTTCTTC. The chain joins TRBV2 to TRBJ2-1, with D possibly matching TRBD2 (5 bases). The germline V gene encodes CDR1 SNHLY and CDR2 FYNNEI. This CDR3 region has 16 residues. V was cut by 5 bases and J by 1 base, with 15 bases left in between.

CDR3: CASSPYKGKGTGPEAFF. The CDR3 nucleotides read TGTGCCAGCTCACCTTACAAAGGAAAAGGGACGGGTCCTGAAGCTTTCTTT. The chain has TRBV18 and TRBJ1-1, with D possibly being TRBD1 (5 bases). The germline V gene encodes CDR1 KGHSH and CDR2 LQKENI. V gave up 3 bases and J gave up 6 bases, with 23 bases separating them. CDR3 length: 17 amino acids.

The genes are TRBV7-2 and TRBJ2-5, with 7 bases identical to TRBD2. Germline V CDR1 and CDR2: SGHTA, FQGNSA. CDR3 length equals 19 residues. The V gene end was trimmed by 0 bases and the J gene end by 6 bases; junction bases not matched to a gene: 19. The CDR3 DNA sequence: TGTGCCAGCAGCTTAGCTTGGGAAATCAGCGGGGCCGGGGGGAAGACCCAGTACTTC. Translation: CASSLAWEISGAGGKTQYF.